Listed here are 2 T cell receptor beta chains from one sample, sequenced in a study of T-cell memory formation after mild COVID-19 (dated by TCRdb to the early 2020s). Libraries were made using 5' RACE. Instrument on record: Illumina NovaSeq 6000. TCRdb itself trimmed the public reads at Q25 with fastp, ran MiXCR and retained productive beta chains. Records with the same CDR3 protein are collapsed into one entry carrying the most frequent genes and DNA. The sample profile shows 310,000 or so distinct CDR3 sequences; less than 20% of them were found once. The ten largest make up roughly a fifth of the sample. The sample taken for sequencing was PBMCs or a T cell subset sorted from them (not recorded which). These receptors originate from a young man who had mild COVID-19 (a few samples of this study predate the infection). The sample titles of this study are shuffled in the database, so cell type and time point are left out; the donor was told from shared clones.

This clonotype was detected only once. The V and J genes are TRBV2 and TRBJ2-7; perhaps TRBD1 as D (6 bases). This CDR3 region has 13 residues. Deletions cut 4 bases from V and 2 bases from J, with 9 bases between. Per germline, CDR1 SNHLY and CDR2 FYNNEI. This CDR3 is CASSVQGTYEQYV. In nucleotides, the CDR3 is TGTGCCAGCAGTGTACAGGGCACCTACGAGCAGTACGTC.

The V call is TRBV18, the J call TRBJ2-5; no firm D call. The CDR3 is 17 amino acids. Trimming cost V 0 bases and J 3 bases, with 17 bases left between them. Germline CDR1 KGHSH, CDR2 LQKENI. CDR3 protein: CASSPPPFSVGEETQYF. The CDR3 bases are TGTGCCAGCTCACCACCCCCCTTCTCGGTTGGGGAAGAGACCCAGTACTTC. The full variable domain, rest sourced from reference TRBV18 and TRBJ2-5, is NAGVMQNPRHLVRRRGQEARLRCSPMKGHSHVYWYRQLPEEGLKFMVYLQKENIIDESGMPKERFSAEFPKEGPSILRIQQVVRGDSAAYFCASSPPPFSVGEETQYFGPGTRLLVL.